This T cell receptor (beta chain) was retrieved from a study of post-analysis software for immune sequencing data. The study, taken as a whole, reports: When patients were compared with controls, five TRBV segments were more frequent, TRBV5-6, TRBV5-1 and TRBV20-1 among them. Multiple sclerosis patients showed significantly lower normalized Chao1 diversity than controls did.

V lost 3 bases to trimming and J lost 2 bases, with 11 bases between them. CDR3 size: 14 residues. Looked up from germline, CDR1 is KGHSH and CDR2 is LQKENI. With regard to this clonotype: As yet, its antigen is unknown.

Every TCR beta cDNA library bore unique molecular identifiers. TCRdb re-called the PCR reads through MiXCR, storing one row per CDR3 protein. The sample records 750,000 to 950,000 distinct CDR3 sequences, roughly 50% being singletons. Material: blood. The receptor was isolated from a girl aged 5-17 years with multiple sclerosis. The chain has TRBV18 and TRBJ2-7, with D unresolved. Here the CDR3 DNA reads TGTGCCAGCTCACCGGCTGGGAACCCCTACGAGCAGTACTTC. Translated: CASSPAGNPYEQYF.